The next 20 T cell receptor beta chains were all read from a single sample in a study of identical twins. A single record per CDR3 protein comes from TCRdb applying MiXCR to the 5' RACE reads. The repertoire holds hundreds of thousands of distinct CDR3 sequences, with around 20% as singletons. The same sample was also studied in work on T cells expressing NK-cell markers.

Sequenced material: PBMCs. The source is a woman younger than 35 in good health.

This clonotype was detected only a few times. The J gene is TRBJ2-3, the V gene TRBV29-1; 8 bases are shared with TRBD2. CDR1 and CDR2 (germline): SQVTM, ANQGSEA. The CDR3 consists of 14 residues. V gave up 6 bases and J gave up 2 bases; unmatched junction bases: 7. The CDR3 region is CSVNSGGNTDTQYF. The CDR3 DNA reads TGCAGCGTGAACAGCGGGGGTAACACAGATACGCAGTATTTT.

This clonotype has a handful of counts. The chain has TRBV12-5 and TRBJ2-1; D is ambiguous. The length of the CDR3 is 13 residues. Looked up from germline, CDR1 is LGHNT and CDR2 is FRNRAP. The V end lost 0 bases, the J end lost 8 bases, and 8 bases lay between the germline ends. Written as DNA, the CDR3 is TGTGCTAGTGGTTTGGTACCCCCGGATGAGCAGTTCTTC. This codes for CASGLVPPDEQFF.

This clonotype appeared a few times. The chain is built from TRBV6-1 and TRBJ2-7; TRBD2 agrees at 8 bases. CDR1 and CDR2 from the germline V gene are MNHNS and SASEGT. This CDR3 spans 17 amino acids. V shed 6 bases, J shed 6 bases, and the junction held 19 bases outside the gene matches. The CDR3 DNA reads as TGTGCCAGCAGGAGGCCTGGGGCCATCGGACTAGCCGGCGAGCAGTACTTC. Encoded protein: CASRRPGAIGLAGEQYF.

This clonotype has at least ten counts. The chain joins TRBV5-6 to TRBJ2-5; perhaps TRBD1 as D (6 bases). The CDR3 loop spans 14 amino acids. Germline V lookup: CDR1 SGHDT, CDR2 YYEEEE. Trimming stripped 4 bases from V and 5 bases from J, with 15 bases between. CDR3 in DNA: TGTGCCAGCAGCATTTCCGGGACAATGGAGACCCAGTACTTC. Translation: CASSISGTMETQYF.

This chain joins TRBV12-3 or TRBV12-4 and TRBJ2-7, with D uncertain. The CDR3 consists of 12 residues. The V end was cut by 6 bases, the J end by 5 bases, with 11 bases between. CDR3 loop: CASSWSRHEQYF. The CDR3 DNA follows: TGTGCCAGCAGCTGGAGCCGTCACGAGCAGTACTTC.

This clonotype has ten or more counts. The chain carries TRBV20-1 and TRBJ2-1; the match to TRBD2 covers 8 bases. Germline V CDR1 and CDR2: DFQATT, SNEGSKA (reference sequence). The trim removed 3 bases at V and 6 bases at J, leaving 7 bases unmatched. CDR3 size: 14 residues. In nucleotides, the CDR3 is TGCAGTGCTAGTCGAGCGGGAGTGGGCAATGAGCAGTTCTTC. Translation: CSASRAGVGNEQFF.

There are many counts of this clonotype. The chain is built from TRBV10-3 and TRBJ2-2, with TRBD2 as a possible D gene (5 bases). The CDR3 contains 12 residues. Trimming cost V 9 bases and J 1 base, with 6 bases left between them. Germline-derived CDR1 and CDR2 are ENHRY and SYGVKD. The CDR3 region is CAIGRNTGELFF. In DNA, the CDR3 is TGTGCCATAGGGAGGAACACCGGGGAGCTGTTTTTT.

This clonotype was observed a handful of times. The V call is TRBV7-9, the J call TRBJ1-1, with D possibly being TRBD1 (5 bases). Germline CDR1 and CDR2: SEHNR and FQNEAQ (reference sequence). The V end lost 5 bases, the J end lost 3 bases, and 13 bases lay between the germline ends. This CDR3 region has 14 residues. DNA of the CDR3: TGTGCCAGCAGCACCCGAACGGGGCACACTGAAGCTTTCTTT. Its protein product is CASSTRTGHTEAFF.

This clonotype was found a few times. The chain links TRBV4-2 to TRBJ2-7, with a tentative D call TRBD2 (6 bases). The CDR3 contains 19 residues. CDR1 is LGHNA, CDR2 YNFKEQ, per germline. The V and J ends lost 4 bases and 6 bases respectively, with 31 bases between them. CDR3 coding DNA: TGTGCCAGCAGCCTACATAGAGCCCCGGGACTCACTACTCGCGGCGAGCAGTACTTC. Translation gives CASSLHRAPGLTTRGEQYF.

The sample holds many counts of this clonotype. The rearrangement links TRBV6-5 to TRBJ1-5, with no clear D. Trimming pared 0 bases from V and 1 base from J, leaving 4 bases between. In germline, CDR1 is MNHEY, CDR2 SVGAGI. There are 14 residues in the CDR3. In nucleotides, the CDR3 is TGTGCCAGCAGTTACTCGGGCAGCAATCAGCCCCAGCATTTT. It yields the protein CASSYSGSNQPQHF.

A single count supports this clonotype. This sequence joins TRBV29-1 and TRBJ1-2; D is perhaps TRBD1 (5 bases). CDR1 is SQVTM and CDR2 is ANQGSEA in the germline V gene. The length of the CDR3 is 13 residues. With 2 bases removed from V and 4 bases from J, the gap between germline ends came to 11 bases. The CDR3 region is CSVETDTSYGYTF. The CDR3 DNA follows: TGCAGCGTTGAAACGGACACCTCCTATGGCTACACCTTC.

This chain joins TRBV5-6 and TRBJ2-7; no firm D call. Trimming left V 0 bases short and J 2 bases short, with 9 bases between. The CDR3 spans 14 residues. The germline V gene encodes CDR1 SGHDT and CDR2 YYEEEE. The CDR3 region is CASSLGASTYEQYF. The CDR3 coding sequence is TGTGCCAGCAGCTTGGGTGCGTCCACCTACGAGCAGTACTTC.

The V call is TRBV4-3, the J call TRBJ2-1; perhaps TRBD2 as D (5 bases). CDR1 is LGHNA and CDR2 is YSLEER in the germline V gene. V dropped 0 bases and J dropped 8 bases, with 20 bases sitting between them. The CDR3 is 17 residues long. The CDR3 DNA is TGCGCCAGCAGCCAAGAAGGGCCCAGTTACCGTAGCGATGAGCAGTTCTTC. Encoded protein: CASSQEGPSYRSDEQFF.

CDR3 in amino acids: CATSFGLELFF. As DNA, the CDR3 is TGTGCCACCAGTTTTGGGTTGGAGCTGTTTTTT. The chain carries TRBV24-1 and TRBJ2-2; D gene uncertain. Trimming cost V 6 bases and J 10 bases, with 8 bases left between them. The CDR3 contains 11 residues. Per the germline V gene, CDR1 is KGHDR and CDR2 is SFDVKD.

This clonotype appeared a few times. The rearrangement links TRBV6-1 to TRBJ2-1, with 10 bases identical to TRBD1. The CDR3 has 16 residues. V was pared by 7 bases and J by 4 bases, with 10 bases of the junction left unmatched. Per the germline V gene, CDR1 is MNHNS and CDR2 is SASEGT. The chain's CDR3 is CASTSGQGSKYNEQFF. The DNA for the CDR3 is TGTGCCAGCACCTCGGGACAGGGGTCAAAATACAATGAGCAGTTCTTC.

This clonotype was counted only a few times. The CDR3 protein is CASRGQGARQPQHF. The CDR3 DNA reads as TGTGCCAGCAGAGGACAGGGGGCACGGCAGCCCCAGCATTTT. This chain uses TRBV6-1 with TRBJ1-5; 11 bases are shared with TRBD1. CDR1 MNHNS and CDR2 SASEGT come from the germline V gene. V was pared by 6 bases and J by 7 bases, with 5 bases of the junction left unmatched. CDR3 length equals 14 residues.

This clonotype was observed many times. The chain uses TRBV12-3 or TRBV12-4 and TRBJ1-1; the D gene is possibly TRBD1 (5 bases). The CDR3 is 14 amino acids. The V end lost 2 bases, the J end lost 1 base, and 8 bases lay between the germline ends. CDR3: CASSLQTANTEAFF. CDR3 DNA: TGTGCCAGCAGTTTACAGACAGCGAACACTGAAGCTTTCTTT.

This clonotype was picked up many times. The V and J genes are TRBV5-1 and TRBJ2-1; 7 nucleotides agree with TRBD1. This CDR3 has 15 residues. V gave up 2 bases and J gave up 8 bases; unmatched junction bases: 10. Germline values: CDR1 SGHRS, CDR2 YFSETQ. Written as DNA, the CDR3 is TGCGCCAGCAGCTTTATAAGTAGGGGGCTCGATGAGCAGTTCTTC. Amino acid sequence: CASSFISRGLDEQFF.

This clonotype was detected only a few times. The rearrangement links TRBV18 to TRBJ1-1; 7 bases fit TRBD1. Per the germline V gene, CDR1 is KGHSH and CDR2 is LQKENI. Trimming took 4 bases from V and 0 from J; bases not matched to a gene: 5. The CDR3 sequence is 15 residues long. CDR3 nucleotides: TGTGCCAGCTCACTACAGGGGTTTTTGAACACTGAAGCTTTCTTT. Residues: CASSLQGFLNTEAFF.

CDR3 coding DNA: TGTGCCAGCAGTTCCGCCGGGACCTCGTCCTCACCCCTCCACTTT. Its protein product is CASSSAGTSSSPLHF. This chain links TRBV12-3 or TRBV12-4 with TRBJ1-6, with D perhaps matching TRBD1 (5 bases). The V end lost 4 bases, the J end lost 10 bases, and 17 bases lay between the germline ends. There are 15 residues in the CDR3.